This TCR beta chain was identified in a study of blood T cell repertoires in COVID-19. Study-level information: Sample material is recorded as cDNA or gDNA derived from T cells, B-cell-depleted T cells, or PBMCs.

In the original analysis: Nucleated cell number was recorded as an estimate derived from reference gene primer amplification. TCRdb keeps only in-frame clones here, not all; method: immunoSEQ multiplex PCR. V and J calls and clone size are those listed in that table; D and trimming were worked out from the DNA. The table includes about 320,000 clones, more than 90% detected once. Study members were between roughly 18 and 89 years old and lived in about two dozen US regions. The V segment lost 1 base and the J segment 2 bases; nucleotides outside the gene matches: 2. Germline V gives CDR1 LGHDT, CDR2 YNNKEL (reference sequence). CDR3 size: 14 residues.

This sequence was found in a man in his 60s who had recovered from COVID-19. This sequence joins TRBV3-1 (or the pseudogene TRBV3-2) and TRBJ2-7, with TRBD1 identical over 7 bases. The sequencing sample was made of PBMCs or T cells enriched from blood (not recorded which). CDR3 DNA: TGTGCCAGCAGCCAAGCGGGACAGACCTACGAGCAGTACTTC. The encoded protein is CASSQAGQTYEQYF.